Reported below is one T cell receptor beta chain. V was clipped by 1 base and J by 7 bases; unmatched bases: 7. CDR1 SEHNR and CDR2 FQNEAQ come from the germline V gene (reference sequence). CDR3 length: 14 residues. Sequencing was performed with immunoSEQ multiplex PCR; in TCRdb, only in-frame clones are kept and a portion is missing. The table records about 42,000 clones, 91% of them present only once. The entry originates in a study of T cell changes during pregnancy in multiple sclerosis. The rearrangement joins TRBV7-9 to TRBJ2-7, with 7 bases identical to TRBD1. The sequence was obtained from a female donor in good health, enrolled as a control in a pregnancy study. The source was CD4+ T cells from peripheral blood mononuclear cells, collected after pregnancy. CDR3 sequence: CASSLGVAGGEQYF. DNA for the CDR3: TGTGCCAGCAGCTTAGGTGTGGCAGGGGGTGAGCAGTACTTC.